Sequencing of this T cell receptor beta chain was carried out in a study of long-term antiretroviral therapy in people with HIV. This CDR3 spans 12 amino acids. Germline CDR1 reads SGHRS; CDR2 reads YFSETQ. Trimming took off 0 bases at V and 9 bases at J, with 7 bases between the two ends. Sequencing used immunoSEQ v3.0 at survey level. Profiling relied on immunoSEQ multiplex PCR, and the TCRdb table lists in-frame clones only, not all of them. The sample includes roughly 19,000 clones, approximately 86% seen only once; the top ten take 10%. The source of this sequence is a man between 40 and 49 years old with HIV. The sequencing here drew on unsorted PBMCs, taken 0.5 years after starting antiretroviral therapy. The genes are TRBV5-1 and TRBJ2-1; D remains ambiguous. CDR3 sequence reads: CASSLVLREQFF. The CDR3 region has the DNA TGCGCCAGCAGCTTGGTTTTGCGTGAGCAGTTCTTC. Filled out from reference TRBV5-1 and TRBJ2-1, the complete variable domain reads KAGVTQTPRYLIKTRGQQVTLSCSPISGHRSVSWYQQTPGQGLQFLFEYFSETQRNKGNFPGRFSGRQFSNSRSEMNVSTLELGDSALYLCASSLVLREQFFGPGTRLTVL.